Listed below are T cell receptor beta chains from one sample, sequenced in a study of T-cell memory formation after mild COVID-19. TCRdb recomputed calls from the 5' RACE reads with MiXCR, one row per CDR3 protein. The sample lists 470,000 or so distinct CDR3 sequences, 15% to 20% seen once, with around an eighth in the top ten. The specimen sequenced was PBMCs or a T cell subset sorted from them (not recorded which). Source of these receptors: an adult woman who had mild COVID-19 (a few samples of this study predate the infection). Cell type and time point are not known. CDR3s include the opening cysteine and the closing phenylalanine or tryptophan. A D gene is named only where the DNA matches it firmly. The size field is filled for only some rows; it gives once, few, many or a size class.

J gene,D gene,clone size,V gene,CDR3 protein,CDR3 DNA
TRBJ1-6,-,few,TRBV7-9,CASSLGQKGSPLHF,TGTGCCAGCAGCTTAGGACAAAAAGGTTCACCCCTCCACTTT
TRBJ2-7,TRBD1,few,TRBV11-2,CASSSRDRGFVPYEQYF,TGTGCCAGCAGCTCCCGGGACAGGGGCTTTGTTCCCTACGAGCAGTACTTC
TRBJ1-1,-,few,TRBV4-1,CASSQVQRYTEAFF,TGCGCCAGCAGCCAAGTACAGCGCTACACTGAAGCTTTCTTT
TRBJ2-3,-,few,TRBV5-1,CASSLAKIAGGLTDTQYF,TGCGCCAGCAGCTTGGCCAAGATAGCAGGGGGGCTCACAGATACGCAGTATTTT
TRBJ2-7,-,many,TRBV7-2,CASSLYALGNPYEQYF,TGTGCCAGCAGCTTATATGCACTAGGGAATCCCTACGAGCAGTACTTC
TRBJ2-2,-,-,TRBV6-5,CASSYSGQGSNTGELFF,TGTGCCAGCAGTTACTCTGGGCAGGGGTCCAACACCGGGGAGCTGTTTTTT
TRBJ2-3,-,few,TRBV5-1,CASSQTSDTQYF,TGCGCCAGCAGCCAGACCTCAGATACGCAGTATTTT
TRBJ2-7,-,many,TRBV9,CASSGDDWEQYF,TGTGCCAGCTCAGGGGACGATTGGGAGCAGTACTTC
TRBJ2-3,-,-,TRBV24-1,CATSDLIADTQYF,TGTGCCACCAGTGATTTGATCGCAGATACGCAGTATTTT
TRBJ2-7,-,-,TRBV5-1,CASSPLPAVTSHEQYF,TGCGCCAGCAGCCCGCTCCCAGCGGTGACCTCCCACGAGCAGTACTTC